This TCR beta chain was sequenced during a study of identical twins. A universal primer binding site was introduced by template switching. The final cDNA contained unique molecular identifiers. One entry per CDR3 protein results from TCRdb running MiXCR on the 5' RACE reads. The table includes about 530,000 distinct CDR3 sequences, around 20% detected once. This sample also belongs to another study, concerning yellow fever vaccine responses in identical twins.

Material for sequencing was CD4+ T cells sorted from blood. The TCR was taken from a young woman in good health.

The CDR3: CASSQGSGSYNEQFF. The CDR3 bases are TGTGCCAGCAGCCAGGGGAGTGGCTCCTACAATGAGCAGTTCTTC. This chain uses TRBV3-1 with TRBJ2-1; D might be TRBD2 (5 bases). CDR1 is LGHDT, CDR2 YNNKEL, per germline (reference sequence). CDR3 length: 15 amino acids. Trimming stripped 3 bases from V and 0 bases from J, with 9 bases between.